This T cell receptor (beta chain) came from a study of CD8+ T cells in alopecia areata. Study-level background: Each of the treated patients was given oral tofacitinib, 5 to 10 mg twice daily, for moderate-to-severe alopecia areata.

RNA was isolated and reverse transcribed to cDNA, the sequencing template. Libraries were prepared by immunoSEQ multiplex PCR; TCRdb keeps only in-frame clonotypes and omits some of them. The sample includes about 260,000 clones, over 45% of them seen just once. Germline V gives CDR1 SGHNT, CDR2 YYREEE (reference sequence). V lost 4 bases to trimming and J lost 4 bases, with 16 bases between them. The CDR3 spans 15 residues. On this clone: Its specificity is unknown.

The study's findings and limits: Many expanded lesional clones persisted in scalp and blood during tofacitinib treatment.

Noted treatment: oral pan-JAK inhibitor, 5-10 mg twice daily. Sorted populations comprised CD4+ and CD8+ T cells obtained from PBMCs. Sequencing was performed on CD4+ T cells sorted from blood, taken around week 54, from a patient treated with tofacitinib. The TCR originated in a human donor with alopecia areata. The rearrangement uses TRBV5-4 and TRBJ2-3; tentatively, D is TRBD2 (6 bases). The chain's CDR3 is CASSLPGLESDTQYF. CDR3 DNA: TGTGCCAGCAGCCTACCGGGACTTGAATCAGATACGCAGTATTTT.